The subject of this entry is one TCR beta chain. These data originate in a study of cytomegalovirus exposure and HLA in healthy donors. The V and J ends lost 3 bases and 0 bases, in that order; junction bases with no gene match: 10. The germline V gene has CDR1 KGHSH and CDR2 LQKENI. The CDR3 extends over 18 amino acids. Method: immunoSEQ multiplex PCR; TCRdb's copy keeps in-frame clones and lacks some. The sample consists of around 180,000 clones, about 82% of them appearing once. The sequencing input was PBMCs. This chain joins TRBV18 and TRBJ1-5; the match to TRBD1 covers 8 bases. This clonotype was sampled from a woman between 18 and 29 years old in good health and CMV-seronegative. This chain's CDR3 is CASSPPGQVIYSNQPQHF. The CDR3 coding sequence is TGTGCCAGCTCACCGCCGGGACAGGTCATCTATAGCAATCAGCCCCAGCATTTT.